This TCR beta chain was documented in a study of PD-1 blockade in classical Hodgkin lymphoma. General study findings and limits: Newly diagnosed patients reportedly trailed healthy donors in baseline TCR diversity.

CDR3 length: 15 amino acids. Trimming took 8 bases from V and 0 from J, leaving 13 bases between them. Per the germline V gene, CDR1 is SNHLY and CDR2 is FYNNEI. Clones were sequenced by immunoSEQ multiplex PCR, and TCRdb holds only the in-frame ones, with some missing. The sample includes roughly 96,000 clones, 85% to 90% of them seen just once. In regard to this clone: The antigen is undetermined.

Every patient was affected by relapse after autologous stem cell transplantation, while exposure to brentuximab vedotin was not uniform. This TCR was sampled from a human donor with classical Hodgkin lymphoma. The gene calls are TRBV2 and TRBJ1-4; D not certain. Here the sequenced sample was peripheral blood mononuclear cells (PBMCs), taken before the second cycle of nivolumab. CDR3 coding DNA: TGTGCCAGCGGAGTAATGCAGTCAACTAATGAAAAACTGTTTTTT. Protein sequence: CASGVMQSTNEKLFF.